This T cell receptor beta chain was observed in a study of OX40 agonist ivuxolimab in advanced cancers. The wider study: Patients' therapy was ivuxolimab, an antibody that acts as an agonist of OX40 (CD134). Aged roughly 23 to 90 with a mean of 60 years, they were under 85% male.

The CDR3 has 17 amino acids. Trimming left V 1 base short and J 3 bases short, with 18 bases between. The germline V gene encodes CDR1 MDHEN and CDR2 SYDVKM. A word on this clone: Antigen: not known.

Data came from immunoSEQ multiplex PCR; TCRdb stores just in-frame clones and leaves some out. This repertoire shows 80,000 or so clones, roughly 85% found once; its top ten account for 2% to 2.5%. Study outcomes and limitations: Clonal expansion from baseline to week 6 occurred in both CD4+ and CD8+ T cells. Clonal expansion in partial responders at 0.1-3.0 mg/kg ranked among the lowest.

The source is an adult with an advanced solid tumor such as melanoma, head and neck, liver or kidney cancer. V usage is TRBV28 and J usage is TRBJ1-2; D unclear. This material consisted of CD4+ or CD8+ T cells sorted from blood, taken in a trial of the OX40 agonist ivuxolimab. The CDR3 loop reads CASSLFGVLEADYGYTF. DNA of the CDR3: TGTGCCAGCAGTTTATTTGGGGTCCTCGAGGCTGACTATGGCTACACCTTC.